Sequencing of this TCR beta chain was carried out in a study of OX40 agonist ivuxolimab in advanced cancers. At the level of the study: Checkpoint inhibitors had been given previously to over 30% of patients. Two cutaneous melanoma patients and one hepatocellular carcinoma patient, three in all, had partial responses.

Sequenced by immunoSEQ multiplex PCR; TCRdb stores in-frame clones only, minus some. The table has approximately 22,000 clones, about 85% seen once. Concerning this clone itself: The antigen is unknown.

Study results and limitations: In a subset of nonresponders, normalized T-cell clonal expansion was also low.

The CDR3 covers 17 residues. CDR1 is SGHAT, CDR2 FQNNGV, per germline. The trim removed 5 bases at V and 6 bases at J, leaving 13 bases unmatched. Sequenced material: CD4+ or CD8+ T cells sorted from blood, taken in a trial of the OX40 agonist ivuxolimab. The V gene is TRBV11-2, the J gene TRBJ2-3, with 11 positions matching TRBD2. This receptor was identified in an adult with an advanced solid tumor such as melanoma, head and neck, liver or kidney cancer. The CDR3 here is CASSLLLAGGKRDTQYF. The CDR3 coding sequence is TGTGCCAGCAGCCTCCTCCTAGCGGGGGGCAAACGGGATACGCAGTATTTT.